This T cell receptor (beta chain) stems from a study of HIV-infected patients and healthy controls. CDR3 length equals 15 residues. V shed 5 bases, J shed 6 bases, and the junction held 6 bases outside the gene matches. In germline, CDR1 is SEHNR, CDR2 FQNEAQ (reference sequence). A single record per CDR3 protein comes from TCRdb applying MiXCR to the 5' RACE reads. This sample has roughly 68,000 distinct CDR3 sequences, with 15% to 20% found just once. The TCR was taken from a human donor in good health. This chain links TRBV7-9 with TRBJ2-1; 11 bases align to TRBD2. Sequenced material: CD4+ T cells from blood. The DNA of the CDR3 is TGTGCCAGCAGCGTTAGCGGGAGGGCCCGCAATGAGCAGTTCTTC. Encoded protein: CASSVSGRARNEQFF.